This T cell receptor beta chain was identified during a study of read filtering for tumor transcriptome and immune sequencing. The sample holds many counts of this clonotype. The library was built from about 400 ng RNA with molecular barcoded adaptors for alpha/delta and beta/gamma chains. TCRdb re-derived calls from the reads in MiXCR, one entry per CDR3 protein. The sample records tens of thousands of distinct CDR3 sequences, roughly 15% being singletons. CDR1 SGHTA and CDR2 FQGNSA come from the germline V gene. The CDR3 consists of 12 residues. The germline V and J ends were trimmed by 6 bases and 5 bases, with 10 bases remaining between them.

Sample: a population of CD138-negative cells sorted from bone marrow. This receptor was taken from a donor at least 40 years old with multiple myeloma. J is TRBJ2-5 and V is TRBV7-2; D remains ambiguous. The CDR3 loop reads CASSRPEETQYF. CDR3 sequence (DNA): TGTGCCAGCAGTCGACCGGAGGAGACCCAGTACTTC.